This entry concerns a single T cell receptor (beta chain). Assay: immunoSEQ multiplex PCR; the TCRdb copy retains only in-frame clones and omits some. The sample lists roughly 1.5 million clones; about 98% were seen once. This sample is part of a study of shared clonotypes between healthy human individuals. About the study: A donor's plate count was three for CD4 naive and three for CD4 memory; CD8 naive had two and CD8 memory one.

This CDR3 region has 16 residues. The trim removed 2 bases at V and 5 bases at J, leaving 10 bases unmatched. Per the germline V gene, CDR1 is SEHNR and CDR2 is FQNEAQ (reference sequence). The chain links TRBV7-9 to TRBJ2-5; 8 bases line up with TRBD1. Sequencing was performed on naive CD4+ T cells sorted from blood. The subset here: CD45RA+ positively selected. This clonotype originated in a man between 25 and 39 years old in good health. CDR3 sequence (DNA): TGTGCCAGCAGCTTATCCTTGTCAGGGGGCGTGGAGACCCAGTACTTC. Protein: CASSLSLSGGVETQYF.